The 21 T cell receptor beta chains in this list originate from one sample, sequenced in a study of T-cell memory formation after mild COVID-19. TCRdb ran MiXCR on the 5' RACE reads and lists one entry per CDR3 protein. The data show hundreds of thousands of distinct CDR3 sequences, 20% to 25% seen once. Sequences were obtained from PBMCs or a T cell subset sorted from them (not recorded which). Source of these receptors: a man in his late teens or twenties who had mild COVID-19 (a few samples of this study predate the infection). Cell type and time point are not known.

This clonotype appeared many times. This chain uses TRBV12-3 or TRBV12-4 with TRBJ1-2, with D tentatively TRBD1 (5 bases). Between the trimmed V and J ends, which lost 5 bases and 5 bases, there was a span of 21 bases. CDR3 length equals 16 residues. CDR3 protein: CASSPSPGLLLYGYTF. The CDR3, as DNA: TGTGCCAGCAGTCCGAGCCCGGGACTCCTCCTATATGGCTACACCTTC.

The chain joins TRBV11-2 to TRBJ2-7, with D maybe TRBD1 (5 bases). CDR3 size: 12 residues. From germline, CDR1 is SGHAT and CDR2 FQNNGV. V was trimmed by 6 bases and J by 4 bases, leaving 10 bases between them. The CDR3 region has the DNA TGTGCCAGCAGTTTCGACAGTTACGAGCAGTACGTC. Translated, it gives CASSFDSYEQYV.

The genes are TRBV12-3 or TRBV12-4 and TRBJ2-3; a possible D gene is TRBD1 (6 bases). V was cut by 6 bases and J by 5 bases, with 9 bases left in between. This CDR3 region has 12 residues. CDR3 DNA sequence: TGTGCCAGCAGGGGGGCCGAAGATACGCAGTATTTT. Encoded protein: CASRGAEDTQYF.

This clonotype came up a few times. The genes are TRBV6-2 or TRBV6-3 and TRBJ1-1, with a tentative D call TRBD1 (6 bases). Trimming left V 4 bases short and J 3 bases short, with 9 bases between. The CDR3 covers 13 residues. Germline V lookup: CDR1 MNHEY, CDR2 SVGEGT. CDR3 sequence reads: CASSWHRDTEAFF. CDR3 DNA sequence: TGTGCCAGCAGTTGGCACAGGGACACTGAAGCTTTCTTT.

In its sample, this clonotype was seen many times. The chain joins TRBV5-1 to TRBJ2-3, with D unresolved. The CDR3 contains 13 residues. With 4 bases removed from V and 6 bases from J, the gap between germline ends came to 12 bases. In germline, CDR1 is SGHRS, CDR2 YFSETQ. The CDR3 protein is CASSQPEGDTQYF. In nucleotides, the CDR3 is TGCGCCAGCAGCCAACCAGAAGGGGATACGCAGTATTTT.

This clonotype was picked up a small number of times. The chain recombines TRBV4-3 with TRBJ2-3; D is perhaps TRBD1 or TRBD2 (7 bases each). Germline CDR1 and CDR2: LGHNA and YSLEER. The CDR3 sequence is 17 residues long. Trimming removed 0 bases from V and 6 bases from J, with 19 bases in between. The CDR3 here is CASSQDPFSQGGDTQYF. CDR3 sequence (DNA): TGCGCCAGCAGCCAAGATCCCTTTTCGCAGGGGGGGGATACGCAGTATTTT.

The chain is built from TRBV6-5 and TRBJ2-2; 7 nucleotides match TRBD1. Unmatched junction bases numbered 11, after V lost 6 bases and J lost 7 bases. There are 15 residues in the CDR3. CDR1 and CDR2 (germline): MNHEY, SVGAGI. Here the CDR3 reads CASRPLHRGDGELFF. Here the CDR3 DNA reads TGTGCCAGCAGGCCGCTACACAGGGGTGACGGGGAGCTGTTTTTT.

This clonotype occurred a few times. This chain links TRBV4-3 with TRBJ2-3, with D hard to call. The CDR3 extends over 14 amino acids. The germline CDR1 and CDR2 sequences are LGHNA and YSLEER. Trimming removed 0 bases at V and 5 bases at J, with 9 bases between. The CDR3 is CASSQDLDGDTQYF. The CDR3 region has the DNA TGCGCCAGCAGCCAAGATCTGGACGGAGATACGCAGTATTTT.

V is TRBV6-2 or TRBV6-3 and J is TRBJ2-1; D not resolved. Trimming stripped 1 base from V and 0 bases from J, with 13 bases between. CDR3 size: 17 residues. CDR1 is MNHEY, CDR2 SVGEGT, per germline. In nucleotides, the CDR3 is TGTGCCAGCAGTTACTTAAGGATACGCAGCTCCTACAATGAGCAGTTCTTC. It codes for CASSYLRIRSSYNEQFF.

This clonotype was found a few times. The chain employs TRBV7-2 and TRBJ2-2, with D possibly being TRBD1 or TRBD2 (5 bases each). Trimming took off 6 bases at V and 1 base at J, with 15 bases between the two ends. This CDR3 is 16 amino acids long. Germline lookup yields CDR1 SGHTA and CDR2 FQGNSA. CDR3 nucleotide sequence: TGTGCCAGCAGTCTACCCCCGGGGCTGAACACCGGGGAGCTGTTTTTT. Protein product: CASSLPPGLNTGELFF.

V is TRBV18 and J is TRBJ2-7; D uncertain. Germline V lookup: CDR1 KGHSH, CDR2 LQKENI. The CDR3 contains 14 residues. The V and J ends lost 2 bases and 1 base respectively, with 9 bases between them. In nucleotides, the CDR3 is TGTGCCAGCTCACCATTGGGCTTTTCCTACGAGCAGTACTTC. It codes for CASSPLGFSYEQYF.

This rearrangement joins TRBV29-1 to TRBJ1-6, with TRBD1 as a possible D gene (5 bases). Germline CDR1 reads SQVTM; CDR2 reads ANQGSEA. The CDR3 spans 13 residues. V gave up 4 bases and J gave up 8 bases, with 12 bases separating them. The CDR3 DNA reads as TGCAGCGTTGGGGACGGGAACCATTCACCCCTCCACTTT. Amino acids: CSVGDGNHSPLHF.

This clonotype came up a few times. The chain joins TRBV2 to TRBJ2-5; D gene ambiguous. V gave up 4 bases and J gave up 12 bases, with 6 bases separating them. This CDR3 is built from 9 residues. From germline, CDR1 is SNHLY and CDR2 FYNNEI. Written as DNA, the CDR3 is TGTGCCAGCAGTGGATTGGAGTACTTC. This codes for CASSGLEYF.

The table lists this clonotype with a few counts. V is TRBV5-1 and J is TRBJ2-1; possibly TRBD2 for D (6 bases). The CDR3 is made up of 16 amino acids. Germline-derived CDR1 and CDR2 are SGHRS and YFSETQ. V was trimmed by 6 bases and J by 7 bases, leaving 23 bases between them. The CDR3 spells CASTPGLVAATNEQFF. The CDR3 DNA sequence: TGCGCCAGCACCCCCGGGCTCGTAGCGGCAACAAATGAGCAGTTCTTC.

This clonotype was seen many times. The chain joins TRBV7-8 to TRBJ1-2; TRBD1 agrees at 9 bases. Germline V gene data show CDR1 as SGHVS and CDR2 as FQNEAQ. CDR3 length: 14 amino acids. J was trimmed by 8 bases and V by 0 bases; bases with no gene match: 4. CDR3 DNA: TGTGCCAGCAGCTTAGCCGGACAGGGGACAGGCTACACCTTC. This gives the protein CASSLAGQGTGYTF. Together with reference TRBV7-8 and TRBJ1-2, the CDR3 gives the full variable domain: GAGVSQSPRYKVAKRGQDVALRCDPISGHVSLFWYQQALGQGPEFLTYFQNEAQLDKSGLPSDRFFAERPEGSVSTLKIQRTQQEDSAVYLCASSLAGQGTGYTFGSGTRLTVV.

This clonotype showed up just a few times. This chain uses TRBV4-2 with TRBJ1-1, with D hard to call. The CDR3 length is 15 residues. Trimming cost V 4 bases and J 1 base, with 13 bases left between them. Germline V gene data show CDR1 as LGHNA and CDR2 as YNFKEQ. The CDR3 protein is CASSRHGETNTEAFF. The CDR3 region has the DNA TGTGCCAGCAGCCGTCACGGGGAGACGAACACTGAAGCTTTCTTT.

A few counts support this clonotype. This chain links TRBV25-1 with TRBJ1-4; D may be TRBD1 (5 bases). CDR1 and CDR2 from the germline V gene are MGHDK and SYGVNS. This CDR3 has 15 residues. Deletions cut 5 bases from V and 3 bases from J, with 13 bases between. As DNA, the CDR3 is TGTGCCAGCAGTCGCCTCAGGGAGGCTAATGAAAAACTGTTTTTT. Encoded protein: CASSRLREANEKLFF.

This clonotype was detected many times. The V and J genes are TRBV29-1 and TRBJ2-7; D gene unclear. The CDR3 loop spans 12 amino acids. The germline V and J ends were trimmed by 7 bases and 5 bases, with 15 bases remaining between them. Per germline, CDR1 SQVTM and CDR2 ANQGSEA. The CDR3 loop is CSANSGTNEQYF. DNA of the CDR3: TGCAGCGCTAACTCAGGTACCAACGAGCAGTACTTC.

This clonotype was seen a few times. The V and J genes are TRBV12-3 or TRBV12-4 and TRBJ1-1; D is uncertain. The ends were cut back, 2 bases at V and 1 base at J, with 8 bases in the middle. The CDR3 has 14 residues. The CDR3 nucleotides read TGTGCCAGCAGTTTATCCGATTCGAACACTGAAGCTTTCTTT. This codes for CASSLSDSNTEAFF.

This chain joins TRBV28 and TRBJ2-7; D unresolved. Germline assignment: CDR1 MDHEN and CDR2 SYDVKM. V lost 4 bases, J lost 3 bases, and 13 bases lay in between. There are 14 residues in the CDR3. CDR3 in amino acids: CASSSAWALYEQYV. The CDR3, as DNA: TGTGCCAGCAGTTCCGCCTGGGCCCTCTACGAGCAGTACGTC.

This sequence joins TRBV24-1 and TRBJ2-3, with 9 bases that match TRBD1. The germline V gene has CDR1 KGHDR and CDR2 SFDVKD. The CDR3 is 16 amino acids. Trimming removed 4 bases from V and 2 bases from J; junction bases left unmatched: 6. CDR3 sequence: CATSDQTGGSTDTQYF. CDR3 nucleotides: TGTGCCACCAGTGACCAGACAGGGGGATCCACAGATACGCAGTATTTT.